A single sample gave rise to the 5 T cell receptor beta chains below, sequenced in a study of T cells in Graves' hyperthyroidism and ophthalmopathy. RNA transcripts yielded amplified TCR beta CDR3 regions. The HTBI primer set drove a first-round RT-PCR of the TCR CDR3. TCRdb recomputed calls from the multiplex PCR reads with MiXCR, one row per CDR3 protein. The table has 360,000 or so distinct CDR3 sequences, 13% to 15% seen once. Sequencing was carried out using blood. These receptor sequences come from a woman aged 60-75 years with Graves' ophthalmopathy.

The DNA of the CDR3 is TGTGCCAGCAGCTCCAGAAACATTCAGTACTTC. This codes for CASSSRNIQYF. The V gene is TRBV3-1, the J gene TRBJ2-4, with D hard to call. Between the trimmed V and J ends, which lost 5 bases and 6 bases, there was a span of 5 bases. The CDR3 consists of 11 residues. Germline V gene data show CDR1 as LGHDT and CDR2 as YNNKEL (reference sequence).

This clonotype showed up many times. This chain connects TRBV12-3 or TRBV12-4 to TRBJ2-1; the match to TRBD1 covers 7 bases. Trimming cost V 6 bases and J 5 bases; bases outside gene matches: 10. This CDR3 has 15 amino acids. CDR3 region: CASRELGQSDNEQFF. Written as DNA, the CDR3 is TGTGCCAGCAGGGAACTGGGACAGTCGGACAATGAGCAGTTCTTC.

This clonotype was observed a few times. The rearrangement links TRBV6-5 to TRBJ2-7; D possibly corresponds to TRBD2 (6 bases). The V end lost 3 bases, the J end lost 4 bases, and 16 bases lay between the germline ends. This CDR3 comprises 15 residues. Germline V gene sequence: CDR1 MNHEY, CDR2 SVGAGI. The CDR3 region has the DNA TGTGCCAGCAGTTATGGCGGAGGGGTGGTTTACGAGCAGTACTTC. Protein product: CASSYGGGVVYEQYF.

This clonotype was recorded at least ten times. J is TRBJ2-6 and V is TRBV30; D is tentatively TRBD1 or TRBD2 (5 bases each). V was clipped by 8 bases and J by 2 bases, with 19 bases between them. The CDR3 spans 16 residues. CDR1 and CDR2 (germline): GTSNPN, SVGIG (reference sequence). This CDR3 is CAGSPGPQPGANVLTF. CDR3 DNA sequence: TGTGCCGGTTCCCCGGGACCCCAGCCTGGGGCCAACGTCCTGACTTTC.

The chain joins TRBV20-1 to TRBJ2-5, with 14 bases identical to TRBD2. J was trimmed by 5 bases and V by 1 base; bases with no gene match: 6. The CDR3 contains 16 residues. CDR1 DFQATT and CDR2 SNEGSKA come from the germline V gene (reference sequence). The CDR3 DNA reads as TGCAGTGCTAGAGGACTAGCGGGAGGGCCTGGGGAGACCCAGTACTTC. Translated: CSARGLAGGPGETQYF.